These 17 T cell receptor beta chains were sequenced from one sample in a study of T cell repertoires in aging, cancer and after chemotherapy (dated by TCRdb to 2018 to 2020). Genomic DNA extracted from peripheral blood, rather than sorted cells or RNA, was used as the source for amplification of TCR beta rearrangements. Data came from an Illumina MiSeq. Using a mixed TRB-A/B primer pool, multiplex touch-down PCR amplified rearranged TRB sequences covering the V, D and J segments. Clones were called with MiXCR by TCRdb after fastp trimmed the public reads at Q25, and only in-frame beta chains were retained. Each record represents a unique CDR3 protein, reported with the most common genes and DNA among its rows. The sample has fewer than 15,000 distinct CDR3 sequences on record, about 26% of them singletons. 45% to 50% of the sample comes from the top ten. The sample comprised blood. The receptors were gathered from a human donor in good health.

This clonotype has more than one count but fewer than ten. V is TRBV5-6 and J is TRBJ2-5; 9 nucleotides line up with TRBD1. CDR1 is SGHDT and CDR2 is YYEEEE in the germline V gene. The CDR3 consists of 16 residues. V lost 0 bases to trimming and J lost 5 bases; unmatched junction nucleotides: 8. The CDR3 DNA reads as TGTGCCAGCAGCTTGGGGGACAGGGCCGCTTGGGAGACCCAGTACTTC. It specifies CASSLGDRAAWETQYF.

This clonotype has a handful of counts. This chain connects TRBV11-2 to TRBJ2-7, with TRBD1 as a possible D gene (6 bases). The CDR3 runs 14 residues. The germline V gene encodes CDR1 SGHAT and CDR2 FQNNGV. V was pared by 5 bases and J by 2 bases, with 13 bases between. The CDR3 loop reads CASSLITGTYEQYF. The CDR3 nucleotides are TGTGCCAGCAGCCTAATTACAGGGACCTACGAGCAGTACTTC.

This clonotype was observed a handful of times. The CDR3 nucleotides read TGTGCCAGCAGTTTAGTCTCGCGGTCCTACGAGCAGTACTTC. Protein: CASSLVSRSYEQYF. J is TRBJ2-7 and V is TRBV12-3 or TRBV12-4; D unresolved. Trimming shortened V by 1 base and J by 1 base, and 8 bases separated the two germline ends. The CDR3 contains 14 residues.

This clonotype was found a few times. The DNA of the CDR3 is TGTGCCAGCAGCTTGTCTAGGGGGCAAGAGACCCAGTACTTC. Protein: CASSLSRGQETQYF. The V call is TRBV6-5, the J call TRBJ2-5; D possibly corresponds to TRBD1 (6 bases). Germline V gene lookup returns CDR1 MNHEY and CDR2 SVGAGI. Trimming cost V 6 bases and J 2 bases, with 13 bases left between them. The CDR3 extends over 14 amino acids.

The rearrangement links TRBV7-3 to TRBJ2-7, with TRBD1 matching over 9 bases. This CDR3 has 14 amino acids. V shed 4 bases and J 5 bases; nucleotides not matched to a gene: 6. Germline CDR1 is SGHTA and CDR2 is FQGTGA. CDR3 coding DNA: TGTGCCAGCAGCTCTCCGGGACAGGGCCACGAGCAGTACTTC. Protein sequence: CASSSPGQGHEQYF.

This clonotype was seen more than once but under ten times. The gene calls are TRBV18 and TRBJ1-6, with a weak D call TRBD1 (5 bases). The CDR3 is made up of 13 amino acids. CDR1 KGHSH and CDR2 LQKENI come from the germline V gene. V shed 5 bases and J shed 12 bases, with 14 bases lying between them. CDR3: CASSGDSNVPLHF. In DNA form, the CDR3 reads TGTGCCAGCTCAGGCGACAGTAATGTACCCCTCCACTTT. Full variable domain (rest looked up from reference TRBV18 and TRBJ1-6): NAGVMQNPRHLVRRRGQEARLRCSPMKGHSHVYWYRQLPEEGLKFMVYLQKENIIDESGMPKERFSAEFPKEGPSILRIQQVVRGDSAAYFCASSGDSNVPLHFGNGTRLTVT.

J is TRBJ1-5 and V is TRBV19; 7 nucleotides line up with TRBD1. Germline values: CDR1 LNHDA, CDR2 SQIVND (reference sequence). The J segment lost 3 bases and the V segment lost 5 bases, leaving 4 bases of the junction unmatched. The CDR3 is 14 residues long. Here the CDR3 reads CASSLDRLNQPQHF. DNA for the CDR3: TGTGCCAGTAGTCTGGACAGGCTCAATCAGCCCCAGCATTTT.

This clonotype was detected only a few times. V usage is TRBV30 and J usage is TRBJ1-6; D is perhaps TRBD1 (5 bases). The CDR3 covers 14 residues. Germline V gene sequence: CDR1 GTSNPN, CDR2 SVGIG (reference sequence). Deletions cut 3 bases from V and 7 bases from J, with 13 bases between. The CDR3 nucleotides are TGTGCCTGGAGACGTCGGGGGGAAAATTCACCCCTCCACTTT. It is translated as CAWRRRGENSPLHF.

This clonotype was seen ten or more times. This chain uses TRBV19 with TRBJ1-2; D remains unclear. Deletions cut 6 bases from V and 4 bases from J, with 12 bases between. The CDR3 totals 13 residues. CDR1 and CDR2 (germline): LNHDA, SQIVND (reference sequence). CDR3 in amino acids: CASSADGVYGYTF. The DNA of the CDR3 is TGTGCCAGTAGCGCGGACGGAGTCTATGGCTACACCTTC.

Remarks on this clonotype: Compared with germline, one end of the junction differs, possibly owing to a read error. The CDR3 loop reads CASNSFGDEQYF. In DNA, the CDR3 is TGTGCCAGCAACAGTTTCGGTGACGAGCAGTACTTC. The rearrangement uses TRBV4-3 and TRBJ2-7; D uncertain. The germline V gene encodes CDR1 LGHNA and CDR2 YSLEER. The CDR3 runs to 12 residues.

V and J are TRBV5-1 and TRBJ1-6; D gene uncertain. The CDR3 extends over 15 amino acids. The germline CDR1 and CDR2 sequences are SGHRS and YFSETQ. V lost 3 bases and J lost 8, with 15 bases in between. The CDR3 coding sequence is TGCGCCAGCAGCTCGTCCACCAGCTCGGATTCACCCCTCCACTTT. It specifies CASSSSTSSDSPLHF.

Concerning this clonotype: The junction does not match germline at one end; this may be a read error. CDR3: CASSQGEARDYGYTF. DNA for the CDR3: TGTGCCAGCAGCCAAGGAGAGGCCAGGGACTATGGCTACACCTTC. This chain links TRBV4-3 with TRBJ1-2; D might be TRBD1 (5 bases). Germline-derived CDR1 and CDR2 are LGHNA and YSLEER. The CDR3 is made up of 15 amino acids.

The rearrangement links TRBV18 to TRBJ1-5, with D perhaps matching TRBD1 (6 bases). The CDR3 runs 14 residues. From germline, CDR1 is KGHSH and CDR2 LQKENI. The germline V and J ends were trimmed by 6 bases and 6 bases, with 15 bases remaining between them. The CDR3 spells CASSLGGASQPQHF. The CDR3 DNA follows: TGTGCCAGCTCCCTCGGGGGGGCTAGTCAGCCCCAGCATTTT.

This clonotype was observed a single time. The rearrangement joins TRBV6-2 or TRBV6-3 to TRBJ1-1; D call uncertain. The CDR3 length is 13 residues. Trimming stripped 8 bases from V and 1 base from J, with 11 bases between. Germline-derived CDR1 and CDR2 are MNHEY and SVGEGT. In nucleotides, the CDR3 is TGTGCCAGCTTGTGGGGTCGGAACACTGAAGCTTTCTTT. It translates to CASLWGRNTEAFF.

This clonotype was observed a handful of times. The chain is built from TRBV19 and TRBJ1-1, with D unclear. The CDR3 length is 12 residues. Germline CDR1 and CDR2: LNHDA and SQIVND (reference sequence). Trimming removed 7 bases from V and 1 base from J, with 7 bases in between. CDR3 sequence: CASKIGNTEAFF. CDR3 DNA: TGTGCCAGTAAAATAGGGAACACTGAAGCTTTCTTT. The full variable domain, completed using reference TRBV19 and TRBJ1-1, is DGGITQSPKYLFRKEGQNVTLSCEQNLNHDAMYWYRQDPGQGLRLIYYSQIVNDFQKGDIAEGYSVSREKKESFPLTVTSAQKNPTAFYLCASKIGNTEAFFGQGTRLTVV.

CDR3 in DNA: TGTGCCATCAGCCTAGCGGGGGGCAACAATGAGCAGTTCTTC. Its translation is CAISLAGGNNEQFF. The rearrangement joins TRBV10-3 to TRBJ2-1; 11 nucleotides agree with TRBD2. The CDR3 has 14 residues. The germline V gene has CDR1 ENHRY and CDR2 SYGVKD. V lost 6 bases to trimming and J lost 5 bases; unmatched junction nucleotides: 3.

Details on this clonotype: This clone may be a read error of a much larger clone one base away. The CDR3, as DNA: TGTGCCAGCAGCCTCAGCGGGGGGGCCTGCGAGCAGTACTTC. Protein: CASSLSGGACEQYF. The chain employs TRBV7-9 and TRBJ2-7, with TRBD2 matching 10 bases. Germline trimming cut 5 bases from V and 6 bases from J; bases unmatched to any gene: 7. Looked up from germline, CDR1 is SEHNR and CDR2 is FQNEAQ (reference sequence). The CDR3 has 14 amino acids.